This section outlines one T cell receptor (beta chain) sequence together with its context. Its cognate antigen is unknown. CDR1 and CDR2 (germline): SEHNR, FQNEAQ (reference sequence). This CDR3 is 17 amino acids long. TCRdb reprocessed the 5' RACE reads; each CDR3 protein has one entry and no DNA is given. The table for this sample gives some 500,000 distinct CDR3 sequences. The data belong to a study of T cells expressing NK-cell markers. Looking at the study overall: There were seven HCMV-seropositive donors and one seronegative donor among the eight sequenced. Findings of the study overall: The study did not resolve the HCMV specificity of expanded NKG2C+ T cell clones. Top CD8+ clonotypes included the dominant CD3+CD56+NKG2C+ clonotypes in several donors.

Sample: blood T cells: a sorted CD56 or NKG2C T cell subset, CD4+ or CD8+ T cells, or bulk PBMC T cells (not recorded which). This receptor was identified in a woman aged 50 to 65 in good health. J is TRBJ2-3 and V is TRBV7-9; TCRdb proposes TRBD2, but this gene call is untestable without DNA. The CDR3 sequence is CASSLLVGLRGADTQYF.